Detailed here is one T cell receptor (beta chain). The record originates from a study of blood T cell repertoires in COVID-19. Study summary: Samples taken during acute and convalescent COVID-19 were collected in the United States, Italy and Spain. From T cells, B-cell-depleted T cells, or PBMCs came the material, which was cDNA or gDNA.

In the authors' workflow: Amplification of reference gene primers provided the estimated nucleated cell counts. Libraries were prepared by immunoSEQ multiplex PCR; TCRdb keeps only in-frame clonotypes and omits some of them. The V and J calls and clone size come from that table; D and trimming were worked out from the DNA. The sample holds approximately 240,000 clones, 80% to 85% seen once. The germline CDR1 and CDR2 sequences are SGHVS and FQNEAQ. This CDR3 contains 17 residues. The V and J ends lost 5 bases and 3 bases respectively, with 19 bases between them. The sequence came from a woman in her 30s who had recovered from COVID-19. The chain links TRBV7-8 to TRBJ2-2, with D maybe TRBD1 (6 bases). What was sequenced was peripheral blood. The chain's CDR3 is CASSQKPEGGDTGELFF. CDR3 bases: TGTGCCAGCAGCCAAAAGCCGGAAGGGGGAGACACCGGGGAGCTGTTTTTT.